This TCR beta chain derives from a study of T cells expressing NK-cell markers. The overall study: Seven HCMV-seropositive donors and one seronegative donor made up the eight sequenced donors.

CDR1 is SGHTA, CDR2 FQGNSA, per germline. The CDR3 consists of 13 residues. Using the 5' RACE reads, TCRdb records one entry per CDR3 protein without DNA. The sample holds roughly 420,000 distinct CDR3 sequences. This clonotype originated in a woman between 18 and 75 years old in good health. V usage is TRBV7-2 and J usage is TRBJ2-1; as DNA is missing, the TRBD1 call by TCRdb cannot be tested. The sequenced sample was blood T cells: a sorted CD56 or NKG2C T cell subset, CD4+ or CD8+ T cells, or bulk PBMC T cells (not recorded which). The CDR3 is CASRSMGAVEQFF.